This TCR beta chain was recovered during a study of breast tumors, draining lymph nodes, adjacent tissues. TCRdb analysed the multiplex PCR reads with MiXCR anew, one entry per CDR3 protein. Here the sample spans some 14,000 distinct CDR3 sequences, roughly 60% being singletons. CDR3 size: 16 residues. Germline values: CDR1 SSHAT, CDR2 FNYEAQ (reference sequence). This clonotype is a singleton in its sample. Its antigen is undetermined. The junction does not match germline at one end; this may be a read error. General study points: That most tumor T cells come from lymph nodes remained unproven. Luminal-like breast cancer showed significantly higher tumor–nontumor repertoire similarity than basal-like. Tumors had less TCR diversity than lymph nodes, more than nontumor tissue. Data fit most tumor T cells coming from lymph node, expanding in tumor.

This clonotype was sampled from a female donor with breast cancer. Some clones in this sample may be carry-over from other donors' samples. Sequencing was performed on tumor-adjacent breast tissue. The J gene is TRBJ1-6, the V gene TRBV7-7; 9 nucleotides agree with TRBD1. The CDR3 sequence: CASSLGGQGYNSPLHF. CDR3 nucleotides: TGTGCTAGCAGCTTAGGAGGACAGGGGTATAATTCACCCCTCCACTTT. Variable domain in full (rest from reference TRBV7-7 and TRBJ1-6): GAGVSQSPRYKVTKRGQDVTLRCDPISSHATLYWYQQALGQGPEFLTYFNYEAQPDKSGLPSDRFSAERPEGSISTLTIQRTEQRDSAMYRCASSLGGQGYNSPLHFGNGTRLTVT.